The next 28 T cell receptor beta chains were all read from a single sample in a study of blood T cells in healthy people across ages. Primed by a sample-barcoded 5' primer and a J-beta primer mix, a second PCR proceeded for about 6 to 12 cycles. Using its own MiXCR run on the 5' RACE reads, TCRdb lists one record per CDR3 protein. In the table there are 800,000 to 950,000 distinct CDR3 sequences, around 48% of which are singletons. What was sequenced was blood. The receptors come from a man aged 25-45 years in good health.

The table lists this clonotype with a few counts. The rearrangement links TRBV6-2 or TRBV6-3 to TRBJ2-4; D is unclear. There are 13 residues in the CDR3. The germline V and J ends were trimmed by 2 bases and 8 bases, with 10 bases remaining between them. Germline V CDR1 and CDR2: MNHEY, SVGEGT. The CDR3 region has the DNA TGTGCCAGCAGTTACGCCGGGCACGACATTCAGTACTTC. Its translation is CASSYAGHDIQYF.

This clonotype was observed a few times. The chain uses TRBV4-1 and TRBJ2-7; D ambiguous. V was shortened by 1 base and J by 5 bases, with 9 bases between the two germline ends. CDR1 and CDR2 (germline): MGHRA, YSYEKL. The CDR3 contains 13 residues. This CDR3 reads CASSQVLDHEQYF. CDR3 bases: TGCGCCAGCAGCCAAGTCCTGGACCACGAGCAGTACTTC.

The rearrangement uses TRBV2 and TRBJ1-2, with 8 bases lining up with TRBD1. CDR3 length equals 15 residues. The V segment lost 2 bases and the J segment 7 bases; nucleotides outside the gene matches: 9. Germline assignment: CDR1 SNHLY and CDR2 FYNNEI. The CDR3 protein is CASSESTRGLRGYTF. CDR3 bases: TGTGCCAGCAGTGAATCTACCAGGGGGCTCCGTGGCTACACCTTC.

The V call is TRBV29-1, the J call TRBJ2-2; 7 nucleotides line up with TRBD1. CDR3 length: 15 residues. J lost 8 bases, V lost 4 bases, and 13 bases had no gene match. Per germline, CDR1 SQVTM and CDR2 ANQGSEA. CDR3 sequence reads: CSVVSTGRLLGELFF. Here the CDR3 DNA reads TGCAGCGTTGTCTCGACAGGGCGCTTGTTGGGGGAGCTGTTTTTT.

As concerns this clonotype: A single base separates this from a much larger clone, so it may be a read error. The chain recombines TRBV5-5 with TRBJ2-1; D may be TRBD1 (6 bases). CDR3 length equals 14 residues. Per the germline V gene, CDR1 is SGHKS and CDR2 is YYEKEE (reference sequence). V gave up 4 bases and J gave up 4 bases, with 12 bases separating them. For the CDR3, the DNA is TGTGCCAGCAGCGTGACAGGCCTATACAATGAGCAGTTCTTC. Its translation: CASSVTGLYNEQFF.

CDR3 region: CASTATGTGLPQPQHF. The CDR3 nucleotides are TGTGCCAGCACTGCAACCGGGACAGGGTTGCCTCAGCCCCAGCATTTT. This sequence joins TRBV6-1 and TRBJ1-5; 9 nucleotides agree with TRBD1. The germline CDR1 and CDR2 sequences are MNHNS and SASEGT. There are 16 residues in the CDR3. The V segment lost 7 bases and the J segment 6 bases; nucleotides outside the gene matches: 13.

The chain recombines TRBV3-1 with TRBJ2-3; 9 positions agree with TRBD2. The ends lost 3 bases at V and 3 bases at J; junction bases unmatched: 7. The germline V gene encodes CDR1 LGHDT and CDR2 YNNKEL (reference sequence). CDR3 size: 16 residues. Written as DNA, the CDR3 is TGTGCCAGCAGCCATGCGGCGGGGGGGTTGACAGATACGCAGTATTTT. Its translation is CASSHAAGGLTDTQYF.

This clonotype was seen more than once but under ten times. The chain combines TRBV24-1 with TRBJ2-5, with unresolved D. Trimming pared 3 bases from V and 0 bases from J, leaving 10 bases between. The V gene's germline CDR1 is KGHDR and CDR2 SFDVKD. The CDR3 consists of 15 residues. CDR3 sequence (DNA): TGTGCCACCAGTGATGCTACAGAGTACCAAGAGACCCAGTACTTC. Amino acids: CATSDATEYQETQYF.

The chain couples TRBV6-2 or TRBV6-3 to TRBJ1-5, with D unresolved. Germline CDR1 MNHEY, CDR2 SVGEGT. The CDR3 loop spans 16 amino acids. Deletions cut 0 bases from V and 0 bases from J, with 9 bases between. CDR3 bases: TGTGCCAGCAGTTACTCGATAGGGAATAGCAATCAGCCCCAGCATTTT. Its protein product is CASSYSIGNSNQPQHF.

This clonotype was seen only a few times. V and J are TRBV7-9 and TRBJ1-2; a possible D gene is TRBD1 (5 bases). The germline gives CDR1 SEHNR, CDR2 FQNEAQ (reference sequence). This CDR3 contains 13 residues. Trimming removed 3 bases at V and 5 bases at J, with 10 bases between. The DNA of the CDR3 is TGTGCCAGCAGCTTGGGGGTTGAGTATGGCTACACCTTC. It encodes CASSLGVEYGYTF.

This clonotype was detected a few times. V and J are TRBV3-1 and TRBJ2-5, with 7 bases lining up with TRBD1. The CDR3 loop spans 15 amino acids. Germline V gives CDR1 LGHDT, CDR2 YNNKEL (reference sequence). Trimming at V came to 3 bases and at J to 0 bases, leaving 4 bases not matched to a gene. DNA of the CDR3: TGTGCCAGCAGCCATAGCACAGGGGACCAAGAGACCCAGTACTTC. It translates to CASSHSTGDQETQYF.

This clonotype was counted a few times. The chain's CDR3 is CSARDHQGRGEQFF. In DNA form, the CDR3 reads TGCAGTGCTAGAGATCACCAGGGGCGGGGGGAGCAGTTCTTC. The chain couples TRBV20-1 to TRBJ2-1; possible D gene TRBD2, 7 bases. V was cut by 0 bases and J by 10 bases, with 16 bases left in between. CDR1 DFQATT and CDR2 SNEGSKA come from the germline V gene (reference sequence). The CDR3 loop spans 14 amino acids.

As concerns this clonotype: This sequence may be a read error, since a much larger clone differs from it by one base. The chain couples TRBV11-2 to TRBJ2-7, with TRBD1 identical over 8 bases. This CDR3 has 12 residues. Losses at the gene ends were 5 bases for V and 6 bases for J; bases not matched to a gene: 3. From germline, CDR1 is SGHAT and CDR2 FQNNGV. The CDR3 is CASSRDRGEQYF. The CDR3 DNA follows: TGTGCCAGCAGCCGTGACAGGGGCGAGCAGTACTTC. Based on the CDR3 plus reference TRBV11-2 and TRBJ2-7, the full variable domain is EAGVAQSPRYKIIEKRQSVAFWCNPISGHATLYWYQQILGQGPKLLIQFQNNGVVDDSQLPKDRFSAERLKGVDSTLKIQPAKLEDSAVYLCASSRDRGEQYFGPGTRLTVT.

A few counts support this clonotype. This chain joins TRBV3-1 and TRBJ1-1; the D is unclear. This CDR3 spans 14 amino acids. Germline CDR1 LGHDT, CDR2 YNNKEL (reference sequence). Trimming shortened V by 1 base and J by 7 bases, and 13 bases separated the two germline ends. The CDR3 sequence is CASSQADGRSEAFF. CDR3 sequence (DNA): TGTGCCAGCAGCCAAGCTGACGGAAGAAGTGAAGCTTTCTTT.

V and J are TRBV27 and TRBJ2-5, with TRBD2 matching over 8 bases. The CDR3 is 17 residues long. Germline lookup yields CDR1 MNHEY and CDR2 SMNVEV (reference sequence). V lost 1 base to trimming and J lost 6 bases; unmatched junction nucleotides: 13. The CDR3 here is CASSLWPSGGDRKTQYF. As DNA, the CDR3 is TGTGCCAGCAGTTTATGGCCCAGCGGGGGTGACAGGAAGACCCAGTACTTC.

The chain uses TRBV20-1 and TRBJ1-5; 10 nucleotides align to TRBD1. This CDR3 is 14 amino acids long. Germline V CDR1 and CDR2: DFQATT, SNEGSKA (reference sequence). With V trimmed by 6 bases and J by 3 bases, 5 bases remained unmatched. The CDR3 DNA follows: TGCAGTGCGGTCGGGACAGGGGACAATCAGCCCCAGCATTTT. Amino acid sequence: CSAVGTGDNQPQHF.

The chain combines TRBV2 with TRBJ1-5; no clear D gene. The V end lost 4 bases, the J end lost 5 bases, and 6 bases lay between the germline ends. Germline CDR1 reads SNHLY; CDR2 reads FYNNEI. CDR3 length: 12 residues. In DNA form, the CDR3 reads TGTGCCAGCAGTGTGGAGCATCAGCCCCAGCATTTT. Protein: CASSVEHQPQHF. The full variable domain, its missing parts supplied by reference TRBV2 and TRBJ1-5, is EPEVTQTPSHQVTQMGQEVILRCVPISNHLYFYWYRQILGQKVEFLVSFYNNEISEKSEIFDDQFSVERPDGSNFTLKIRSTKLEDSAMYFCASSVEHQPQHFGDGTRLSIL.

Concerning this clonotype: A read error may be the cause here, since a much bigger clone is one base away. The chain links TRBV7-2 to TRBJ2-7, with D uncertain. From germline, CDR1 is SGHTA and CDR2 FQGNSA. This CDR3 has 14 residues. The CDR3 sequence: CASSMLSSTYERYF. The CDR3 DNA reads TGTGCCAGCAGCATGCTAAGTTCGACCTACGAGCGGTACTTC.

A few counts support this clonotype. The CDR3 sequence: CSVIAGAYTGELFF. CDR3 DNA: TGCAGCGTCATAGCGGGGGCCTACACCGGGGAGCTGTTTTTT. The V and J genes are TRBV29-1 and TRBJ2-2; 9 bases match TRBD2. Germline V gene sequence: CDR1 SQVTM, CDR2 ANQGSEA. This CDR3 is built from 14 residues. Trimming took 6 bases from V and 3 from J; bases not matched to a gene: 5.

This rearrangement joins TRBV12-5 to TRBJ1-5, with D hard to call. Trimming removed 7 bases from V and 5 bases from J, with 12 bases in between. This CDR3 is 13 amino acids long. Per germline, CDR1 LGHNT and CDR2 FRNRAP. The CDR3 bases are TGTGCTAGTGCCGTGGGTGGGTATCAGCCCCAGCATTTT. Translated: CASAVGGYQPQHF.

The chain links TRBV3-1 to TRBJ2-7; TRBD1 matches 8 bases. V shed 8 bases and J 2 bases; nucleotides not matched to a gene: 5. Germline CDR1 is LGHDT and CDR2 is YNNKEL (reference sequence). The CDR3 is 13 residues long. CDR3 loop: CASLGTGAYEQYF. The CDR3 region has the DNA TGTGCCAGCTTGGGGACAGGAGCCTACGAGCAGTACTTC.

The V and J genes are TRBV27 and TRBJ2-7; no reliable D call. The CDR3 sequence is 14 residues long. V lost 6 bases and J 3 bases, leaving 15 bases between the germline ends. Looked up from germline, CDR1 is MNHEY and CDR2 is SMNVEV (reference sequence). CDR3 protein: CASRGLTRFYEQYF. CDR3 DNA: TGTGCCAGCAGGGGTTTGACCCGGTTCTACGAGCAGTACTTC.

Concerning this clonotype: At one end the junction does not follow the germline gene, possibly because of a read error. The rearrangement links TRBV3-1 to TRBJ2-4, with no clear D. The V gene's germline CDR1 is LGHDT and CDR2 YNNKEL (reference sequence). This CDR3 contains 13 residues. The CDR3 sequence is CTSSQGSLGYRYF. The CDR3 DNA follows: TGTACCAGCAGCCAAGGATCGTTGGGTTACAGGTACTTC.

This rearrangement joins TRBV27 to TRBJ2-5; D might be TRBD1 or TRBD2, each matching 6 bases. CDR1 and CDR2 from the germline V gene are MNHEY and SMNVEV (reference sequence). The length of the CDR3 is 13 residues. Trimming removed 8 bases from V and 6 bases from J, with 16 bases in between. Here the CDR3 DNA reads TGTGCCAGCGGTAATGGGGGGCAACAGACCCAGTACTTC. Encoded protein: CASGNGGQQTQYF.

The CDR3 sequence is CAWMRTGLNTEAFF. The CDR3 bases are TGTGCCTGGATGCGGACAGGCTTGAACACTGAAGCTTTCTTT. This chain joins TRBV30 and TRBJ1-1; 7 nucleotides match TRBD1. Germline V gives CDR1 GTSNPN, CDR2 SVGIG (reference sequence). CDR3 length: 14 amino acids. Unmatched junction bases numbered 5, after V lost 4 bases and J lost 0 bases.

The rearrangement links TRBV7-2 to TRBJ2-3; D is uncertain. Germline loops: CDR1 SGHTA, CDR2 FQGNSA. V was trimmed by 5 bases and J by 2 bases, leaving 17 bases between them. The length of the CDR3 is 16 residues. The CDR3 DNA reads as TGTGCCAGCAGCGCCCGTCCCGGTTTAATCACAGATACGCAGTATTTT. Its protein product is CASSARPGLITDTQYF.

This chain links TRBV7-9 with TRBJ2-5, with TRBD1 as a possible D gene (6 bases). V shed 0 bases and J shed 4 bases, with 12 bases lying between them. The CDR3 runs to 15 residues. CDR1 and CDR2 (germline): SEHNR, FQNEAQ (reference sequence). Written as DNA, the CDR3 is TGTGCCAGCAGCTTAGCCCAGGGGATACGAGAGACCCAGTACTTC. Translated, it gives CASSLAQGIRETQYF.

This clonotype appeared a single time. The chain is built from TRBV5-4 and TRBJ1-6, with 7 bases matching TRBD1. The CDR3 runs 14 residues. Germline CDR1 reads SGHNT; CDR2 reads YYREEE (reference sequence). The V segment lost 3 bases and the J segment 12 bases; nucleotides outside the gene matches: 9. CDR3 DNA: TGTGCCAGCAGCTCGCCCGGGACAGATTTACCCCTCCACTTT. Residues: CASSSPGTDLPLHF. Looking up the rest from reference TRBV5-4 and TRBJ1-6 gives the full variable domain: ETGVTQSPTHLIKTRGQQVTLRCSSQSGHNTVSWYQQALGQGPQFIFQYYREEENGRGNFPPRFSGLQFPNYSSELNVNALELDDSALYLCASSSPGTDLPLHFGNGTRLTVT.